The 6 T cell receptor beta chains below were found in one sample sequenced in a study of blood T cell repertoires in COVID-19. Libraries were prepared by immunoSEQ multiplex PCR; TCRdb keeps only in-frame clonotypes and omits some of them. The profile shows about 320,000 clones, 70% to 90% of them singletons. Material: PBMCs or T cells enriched from blood (not recorded which). Source of these receptors: a woman aged 25 to 39 who had recovered from COVID-19.

The V call is TRBV7-2, the J call TRBJ1-5, with 9 bases fitting TRBD1. With V trimmed by 1 base and J by 5 bases, 6 bases remained unmatched. CDR1 and CDR2 from the germline V gene are SGHTA and FQGNSA. The CDR3 sequence is 16 residues long. The CDR3: CASSLGLTGGYQPQHF. In nucleotides, the CDR3 is TGTGCCAGCAGCTTAGGGCTGACAGGGGGTTATCAGCCCCAGCATTTT.

The chain has TRBV2 and TRBJ1-2, with TRBD1 matching over 12 bases. The germline gives CDR1 SNHLY, CDR2 FYNNEI. V shed 10 bases, J shed 5 bases, and the junction held 2 bases outside the gene matches. The CDR3 has 12 residues. The CDR3 here is CAKGQGAYGYTF. CDR3 coding DNA: TGTGCCAAGGGACAGGGGGCTTATGGCTACACCTTC.

This rearrangement joins TRBV19 to TRBJ1-4; 7 bases are a match to TRBD1. V shed 4 bases and J 4 bases; nucleotides not matched to a gene: 6. CDR1 is LNHDA, CDR2 SQIVND, per germline (reference sequence). This CDR3 spans 15 amino acids. DNA of the CDR3: TGTGCCAGTAGTAGGACAGGACGCATTAATGAAAAACTGTTTTTT. Translated: CASSRTGRINEKLFF.

The rearrangement links TRBV4-1 to TRBJ1-1; TRBD1 aligns across 11 bases. V trimming: 3 bases; J trimming: 1 base; junction bases outside the gene matches: 1. In germline, CDR1 is MGHRA, CDR2 YSYEKL. CDR3 size: 15 residues. CDR3 residues: CASSQGTGGNTEAFF. CDR3 nucleotide sequence: TGCGCCAGCAGCCAGGGGACAGGGGGGAACACTGAAGCTTTCTTT.

The chain uses TRBV18 and TRBJ2-2; 7 nucleotides match TRBD1. The CDR3 contains 16 residues. V was pared by 4 bases and J by 2 bases, with 7 bases of the junction left unmatched. The germline V gene has CDR1 KGHSH and CDR2 LQKENI. The CDR3 bases are TGTGCCAGCTCACTCGGACGGGACAGCAACACCGGGGAGCTGTTTTTT. Residues: CASSLGRDSNTGELFF.

This clone was picked up a small number of times. The rearrangement uses TRBV7-2 and TRBJ1-1, with no clear D. Trimming pared 1 base from V and 2 bases from J, leaving 8 bases between. Germline CDR1 SGHTA, CDR2 FQGNSA. This CDR3 contains 14 residues. Here the CDR3 DNA reads TGTGCCAGCAGCTTAGTGGGAGGAAACACTGAAGCTTTCTTT. Translated: CASSLVGGNTEAFF.